A selection of T cell receptor beta chains follows, all from one sample in a study of cytomegalovirus exposure and HLA in healthy donors. Sequenced by immunoSEQ multiplex PCR; TCRdb stores in-frame clones only, minus some. The sample gives 130,000 or so clones, approximately 89% of which show up once; approximately 10% is in the top ten. The sequenced sample was PBMCs. These receptors came from a woman aged 18-35 years in good health and CMV-seropositive. Both conserved end residues are part of each CDR3. Each record gives: clone size, D gene, V gene, J gene, CDR3 protein, CDR3 DNA. D genes are given only for firm matches. Where a row states a size, it is once, few, many or the class of an expanded clone; other rows omit it.

size: NA; D: TRBD1; V: TRBV28; J: TRBJ2-5; CDR3: CASSFDRGQETQYF; DNA: TGTGCCAGCAGTTTCGACAGGGGGCAGGAGACCCAGTACTTC
size: NA; D: TRBD2; V: TRBV27; J: TRBJ2-7; CDR3: CASSPTSGGSSYEQYF; DNA: TGTGCCAGCAGTCCGACTAGCGGGGGAAGCTCCTACGAGCAGTACTTC
size: NA; D: NA; V: TRBV13; J: TRBJ2-3; CDR3: CASSYRDVQYF; DNA: TGTGCCAGCAGCTACAGGGATGTGCAGTATTTT
size: NA; D: TRBD2; V: TRBV5-6; J: TRBJ2-5; CDR3: CASIQAGRSETQYF; DNA: TGTGCCAGCATCCAAGCGGGGCGTTCGGAGACCCAGTACTTC
size: NA; D: NA; V: TRBV19; J: TRBJ1-5; CDR3: CASKDRSNQPQHF; DNA: TGTGCCAGTAAAGATCGGAGCAATCAGCCCCAGCATTTT
size: NA; D: TRBD2; V: TRBV19; J: TRBJ2-1; CDR3: CASSIPGSGGVNEQFF; DNA: TGTGCCAGTAGTATCCCGGGGAGCGGGGGGGTCAATGAGCAGTTCTTC
size: NA; D: NA; V: TRBV5-4; J: TRBJ2-3; CDR3: CASSLRGGADTQYF; DNA: TGTGCCAGCAGCTTGAGGGGGGGGGCAGATACGCAGTATTTT
size: once; D: NA; V: TRBV5-8; J: TRBJ1-5; CDR3: CASYLQGDNQPQHF; DNA: TGTGCCAGCTATCTACAGGGTGATAATCAGCCCCAGCATTTT
size: NA; D: TRBD2; V: TRBV5-4; J: TRBJ2-1; CDR3: CASSGASAGGLNEQFF; DNA: TGTGCCAGCAGCGGGGCGTCAGCGGGGGGGCTAAATGAGCAGTTCTTC
size: NA; D: TRBD1; V: TRBV27; J: TRBJ2-3; CDR3: CASGQGRTDTQYF; DNA: TGTGCCAGCGGACAGGGACGCACAGATACGCAGTATTTT
size: NA; D: TRBD1; V: TRBV6-5; J: TRBJ2-7; CDR3: CASSYTDRAPLEQYF; DNA: TGTGCCAGCAGTTACACTGACAGGGCCCCTCTCGAGCAGTACTTC
size: once; D: TRBD1; V: TRBV2; J: TRBJ1-2; CDR3: CASSLGQGGLYGYTF; DNA: TGTGCCAGCAGCCTCGGACAGGGAGGATTATATGGCTACACCTTC
size: NA; D: TRBD1; V: TRBV4-1; J: TRBJ2-5; CDR3: CASSQHRPGTGQETQYF; DNA: TGCGCCAGCAGCCAACACCGCCCCGGGACAGGGCAAGAGACCCAGTACTTC
size: NA; D: NA; V: TRBV7-8; J: TRBJ2-7; CDR3: CASSLGGGGLHYEQYF; DNA: TGTGCCAGCAGCTTGGGAGGGGGGGGCCTACACTACGAGCAGTACTTC
size: NA; D: NA; V: TRBV6-5; J: TRBJ1-2; CDR3: CASSLSQEVYGYTF; DNA: TGTGCCAGCAGCTTATCCCAGGAGGTCTATGGCTACACCTTC
size: NA; D: NA; V: TRBV10-3; J: TRBJ1-2; CDR3: CAISGRKDPIMRGYTF; DNA: TGTGCCATCAGTGGGAGAAAGGATCCAATAATGAGAGGCTACACCTTC